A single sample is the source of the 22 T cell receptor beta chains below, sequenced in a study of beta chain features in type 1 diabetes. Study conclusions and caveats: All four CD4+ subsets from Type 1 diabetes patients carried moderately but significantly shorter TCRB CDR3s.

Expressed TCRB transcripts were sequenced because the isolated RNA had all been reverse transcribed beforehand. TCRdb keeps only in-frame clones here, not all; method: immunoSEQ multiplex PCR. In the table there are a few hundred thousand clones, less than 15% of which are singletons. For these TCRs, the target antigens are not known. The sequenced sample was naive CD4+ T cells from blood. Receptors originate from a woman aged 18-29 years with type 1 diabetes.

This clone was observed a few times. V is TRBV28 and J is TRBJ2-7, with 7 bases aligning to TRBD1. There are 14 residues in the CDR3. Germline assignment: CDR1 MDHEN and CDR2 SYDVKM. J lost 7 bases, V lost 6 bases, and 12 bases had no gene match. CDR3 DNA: TGTGCCAGCAGGACAGGGACACCACCTGGGGAGCAGTACTTC. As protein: CASRTGTPPGEQYF.

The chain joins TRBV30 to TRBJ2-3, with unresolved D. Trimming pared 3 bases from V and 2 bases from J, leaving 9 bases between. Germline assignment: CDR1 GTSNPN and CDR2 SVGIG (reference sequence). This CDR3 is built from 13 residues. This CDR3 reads CAWRTSATDTQYF. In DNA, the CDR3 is TGTGCCTGGAGAACCAGCGCCACAGATACGCAGTATTTT.

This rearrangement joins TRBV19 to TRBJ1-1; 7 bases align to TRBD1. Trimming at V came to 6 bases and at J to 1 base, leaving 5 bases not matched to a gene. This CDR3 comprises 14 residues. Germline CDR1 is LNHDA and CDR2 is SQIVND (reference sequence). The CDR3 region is CASRRGPPNTEAFF. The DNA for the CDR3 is TGTGCCAGTAGAAGGGGGCCTCCGAACACTGAAGCTTTCTTT.

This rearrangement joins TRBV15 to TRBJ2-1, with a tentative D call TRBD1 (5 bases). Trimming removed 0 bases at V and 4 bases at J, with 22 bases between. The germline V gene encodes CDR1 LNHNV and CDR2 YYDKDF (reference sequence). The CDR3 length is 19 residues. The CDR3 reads CATSRDLLGQGSIYNEQFF. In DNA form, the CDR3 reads TGTGCCACCAGCAGAGATCTCTTAGGGCAGGGATCCATTTACAATGAGCAGTTCTTC.

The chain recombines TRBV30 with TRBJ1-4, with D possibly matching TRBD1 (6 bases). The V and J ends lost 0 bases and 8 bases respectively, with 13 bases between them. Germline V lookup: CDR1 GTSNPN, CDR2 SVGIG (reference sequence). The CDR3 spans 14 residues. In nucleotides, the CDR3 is TGTGCCTGGAGTGTAGGGACATCTTCAGAAAAACTGTTTTTT. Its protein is CAWSVGTSSEKLFF.

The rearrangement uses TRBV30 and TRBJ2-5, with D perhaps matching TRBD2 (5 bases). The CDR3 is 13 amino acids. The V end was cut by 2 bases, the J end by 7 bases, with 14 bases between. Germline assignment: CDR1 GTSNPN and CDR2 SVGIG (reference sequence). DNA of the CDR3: TGTGCCTGGAGTAAGAGGGCTAAGGGGACCCAGTACTTC. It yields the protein CAWSKRAKGTQYF.

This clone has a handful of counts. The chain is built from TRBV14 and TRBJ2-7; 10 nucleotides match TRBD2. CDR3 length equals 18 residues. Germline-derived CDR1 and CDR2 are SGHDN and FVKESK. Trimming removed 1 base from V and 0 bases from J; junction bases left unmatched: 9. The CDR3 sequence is CASSQGPSGSGSSYEQYF. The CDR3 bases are TGTGCCAGCAGCCAAGGCCCTAGCGGGAGTGGGAGCTCCTACGAGCAGTACTTC.

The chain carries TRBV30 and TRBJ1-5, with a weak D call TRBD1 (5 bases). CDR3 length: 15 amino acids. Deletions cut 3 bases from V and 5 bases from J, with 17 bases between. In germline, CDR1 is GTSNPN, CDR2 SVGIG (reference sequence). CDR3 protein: CAWSPYAGWDQPQHF. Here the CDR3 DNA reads TGTGCCTGGAGCCCCTACGCAGGGTGGGATCAGCCCCAGCATTTT. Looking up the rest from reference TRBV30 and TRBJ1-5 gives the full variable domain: SQTIHQWPATLVQPVGSPLSLECTVEGTSNPNLYWYRQAAGRGLQLLFYSVGIGQISSEVPQNLSASRPQDRQFILSSKKLLLSDSGFYLCAWSPYAGWDQPQHFGDGTRLSIL.

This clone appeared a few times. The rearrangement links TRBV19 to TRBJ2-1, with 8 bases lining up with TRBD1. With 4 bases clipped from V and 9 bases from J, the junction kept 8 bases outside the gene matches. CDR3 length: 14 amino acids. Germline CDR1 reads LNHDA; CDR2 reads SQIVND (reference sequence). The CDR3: CASSTPGGLGEQFF. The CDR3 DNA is TGTGCCAGTAGTACGCCAGGGGGCCTCGGTGAGCAGTTCTTC.

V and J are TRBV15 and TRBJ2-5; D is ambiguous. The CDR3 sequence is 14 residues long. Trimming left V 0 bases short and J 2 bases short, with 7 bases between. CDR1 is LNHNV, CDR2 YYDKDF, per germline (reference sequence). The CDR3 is CATSRDRAQETQYF. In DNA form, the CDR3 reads TGTGCCACCAGCAGAGATCGAGCTCAAGAGACCCAGTACTTC. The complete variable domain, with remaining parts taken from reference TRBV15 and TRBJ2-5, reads DAMVIQNPRYQVTQFGKPVTLSCSQTLNHNVMYWYQQKSSQAPKLLFHYYDKDFNNEADTPDNFQSRRPNTSFCFLDIRSPGLGDTAMYLCATSRDRAQETQYFGPGTRLLVL.

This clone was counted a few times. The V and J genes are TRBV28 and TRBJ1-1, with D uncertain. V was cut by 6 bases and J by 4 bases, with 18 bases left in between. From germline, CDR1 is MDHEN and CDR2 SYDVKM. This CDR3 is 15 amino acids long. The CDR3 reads CASSPGNLAGTEAFF. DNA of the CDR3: TGTGCCAGCAGCCCCGGGAACCTAGCGGGCACTGAAGCTTTCTTT.

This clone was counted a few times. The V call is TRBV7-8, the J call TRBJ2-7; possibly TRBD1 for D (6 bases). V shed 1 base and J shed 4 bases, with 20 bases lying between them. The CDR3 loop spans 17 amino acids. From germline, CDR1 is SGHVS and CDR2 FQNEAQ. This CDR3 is CASSLGAKQRGIYEQYV. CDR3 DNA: TGTGCCAGCAGCTTAGGGGCAAAACAGAGGGGGATTTACGAGCAGTACGTC.

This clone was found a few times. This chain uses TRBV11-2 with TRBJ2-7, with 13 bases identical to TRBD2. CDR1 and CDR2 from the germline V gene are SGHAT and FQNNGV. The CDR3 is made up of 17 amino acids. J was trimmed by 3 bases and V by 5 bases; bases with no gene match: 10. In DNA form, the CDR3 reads TGTGCCAGCAGCCCCTACTTGGGACTAGCGGGAAGCTACGAGCAGTACTTC. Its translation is CASSPYLGLAGSYEQYF. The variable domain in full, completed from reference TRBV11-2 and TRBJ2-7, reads EAGVAQSPRYKIIEKRQSVAFWCNPISGHATLYWYQQILGQGPKLLIQFQNNGVVDDSQLPKDRFSAERLKGVDSTLKIQPAKLEDSAVYLCASSPYLGLAGSYEQYFGPGTRLTVT.

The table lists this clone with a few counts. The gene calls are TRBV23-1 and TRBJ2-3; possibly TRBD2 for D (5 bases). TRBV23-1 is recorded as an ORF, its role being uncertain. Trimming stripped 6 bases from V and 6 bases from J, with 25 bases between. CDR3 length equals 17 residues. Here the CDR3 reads CASSPSRAAVEGDTQYF. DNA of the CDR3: TGCGCCAGCAGCCCCTCCCGGGCAGCCGTTGAGGGCGATACGCAGTATTTT.

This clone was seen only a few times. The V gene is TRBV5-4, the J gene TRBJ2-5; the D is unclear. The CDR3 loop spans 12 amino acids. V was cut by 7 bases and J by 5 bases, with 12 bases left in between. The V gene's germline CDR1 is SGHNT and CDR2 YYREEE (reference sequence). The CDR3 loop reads CASFRPGETQYF. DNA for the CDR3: TGTGCCAGCTTCAGGCCTGGGGAGACCCAGTACTTC. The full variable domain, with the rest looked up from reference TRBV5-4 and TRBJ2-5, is ETGVTQSPTHLIKTRGQQVTLRCSSQSGHNTVSWYQQALGQGPQFIFQYYREEENGRGNFPPRFSGLQFPNYSSELNVNALELDDSALYLCASFRPGETQYFGPGTRLLVL.

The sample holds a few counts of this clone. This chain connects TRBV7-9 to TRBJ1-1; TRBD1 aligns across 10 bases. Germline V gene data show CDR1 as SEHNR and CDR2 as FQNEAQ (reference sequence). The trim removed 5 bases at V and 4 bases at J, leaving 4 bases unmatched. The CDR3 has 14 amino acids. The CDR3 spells CASSRWTGGTEAFF. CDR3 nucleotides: TGTGCCAGCAGCCGCTGGACAGGGGGCACTGAAGCTTTCTTT.

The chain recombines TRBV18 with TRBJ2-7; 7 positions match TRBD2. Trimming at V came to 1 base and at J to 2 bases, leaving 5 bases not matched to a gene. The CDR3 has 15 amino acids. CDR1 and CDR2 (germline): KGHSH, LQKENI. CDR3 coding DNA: TGTGCCAGCTCACCACAGCGGGGTCTGACCTACGAGCAGTACTTC. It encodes CASSPQRGLTYEQYF.

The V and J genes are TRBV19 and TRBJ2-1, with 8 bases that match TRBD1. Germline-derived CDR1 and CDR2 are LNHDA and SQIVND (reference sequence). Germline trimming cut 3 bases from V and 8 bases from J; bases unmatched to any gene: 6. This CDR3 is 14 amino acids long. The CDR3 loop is CASSIGQGRDEQFF. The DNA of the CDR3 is TGTGCCAGTAGTATTGGACAGGGAAGGGATGAGCAGTTCTTC.

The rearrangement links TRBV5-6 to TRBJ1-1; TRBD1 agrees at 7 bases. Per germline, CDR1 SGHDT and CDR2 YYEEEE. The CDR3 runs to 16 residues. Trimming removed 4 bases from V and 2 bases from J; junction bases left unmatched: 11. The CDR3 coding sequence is TGTGCCAGCAGCCGCAGGGGGGTAAGGACAAACACTGAAGCTTTCTTT. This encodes CASSRRGVRTNTEAFF.

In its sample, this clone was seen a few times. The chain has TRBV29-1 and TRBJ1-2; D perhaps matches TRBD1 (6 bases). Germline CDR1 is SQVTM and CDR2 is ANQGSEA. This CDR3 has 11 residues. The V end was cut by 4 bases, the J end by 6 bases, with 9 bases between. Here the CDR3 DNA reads TGCAGCGTTGCAGGGACAAATGGCTACACCTTC. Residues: CSVAGTNGYTF.

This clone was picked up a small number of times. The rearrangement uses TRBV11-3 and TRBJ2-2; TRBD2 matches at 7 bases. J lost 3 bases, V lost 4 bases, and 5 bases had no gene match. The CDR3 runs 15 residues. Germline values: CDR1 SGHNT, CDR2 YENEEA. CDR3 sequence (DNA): TGTGCCAGCAGCTATGCGGGAGCGGACACCGGGGAGCTGTTTTTT. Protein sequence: CASSYAGADTGELFF. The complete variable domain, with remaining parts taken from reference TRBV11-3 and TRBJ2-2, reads EAGVVQSPRYKIIEKKQPVAFWCNPISGHNTLYWYLQNLGQGPELLIRYENEEAVDDSQLPKDRFSAERLKGVDSTLKIQPAELGDSAVYLCASSYAGADTGELFFGEGSRLTVL.

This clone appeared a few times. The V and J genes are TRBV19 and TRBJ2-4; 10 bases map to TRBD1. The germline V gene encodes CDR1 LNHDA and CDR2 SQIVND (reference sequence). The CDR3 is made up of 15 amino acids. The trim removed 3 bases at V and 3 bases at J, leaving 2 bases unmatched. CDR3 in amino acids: CASSIGDRGKNIQYF. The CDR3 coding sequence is TGTGCCAGTAGTATCGGGGACAGGGGCAAAAACATTCAGTACTTC.